This T cell receptor beta chain derives from a study of technical replicates of blood from a few donors. Libraries were prepared by immunoSEQ multiplex PCR; TCRdb keeps only in-frame clonotypes and omits some of them. The top ten hold 0.2% to 0.25% of the sample, which has about 99,000 clones, around 96% seen once. The V end was cut by 2 bases, the J end by 1 base, with 15 bases between. Germline CDR1 and CDR2: SGHRS and YFSETQ. This CDR3 has 16 amino acids. This sequence joins TRBV5-1 and TRBJ2-5; D might be TRBD2 (6 bases). The sequence was collected from a human donor in good health. Sequencing input: T cells isolated from PBMCs. The CDR3 spells CASSFRGFGGQETQYF. The DNA of the CDR3 is TGCGCCAGCAGCTTTCGGGGGTTTGGGGGCCAAGAGACCCAGTACTTC. The variable domain in full, with the rest retrieved from reference TRBV5-1 and TRBJ2-5, is KAGVTQTPRYLIKTRGQQVTLSCSPISGHRSVSWYQQTPGQGLQFLFEYFSETQRNKGNFPGRFSGRQFSNSRSEMNVSTLELGDSALYLCASSFRGFGGQETQYFGPGTRLLVL.